This TCR beta chain was observed in a study of cytomegalovirus exposure and HLA in healthy donors. Measured with immunoSEQ multiplex PCR; TCRdb has only the in-frame clones, and not every one. The data show tens of thousands of clones, 90% to 96% seen once. This CDR3 region has 14 residues. The V gene's germline CDR1 is SGHNT and CDR2 YYREEE (reference sequence). V shed 3 bases, J shed 2 bases, and the junction held 2 bases outside the gene matches. The specimen sequenced was PBMCs. The source is a man aged 18 to 29 in good health and CMV-seropositive. The chain recombines TRBV5-4 with TRBJ2-7; 10 bases line up with TRBD2. In nucleotides, the CDR3 is TGTGCCAGCAGCTCTAGCGGGGGTGCCTACGAGCAGTACTTC. It yields the protein CASSSSGGAYEQYF. The full variable domain, its missing parts supplied by reference TRBV5-4 and TRBJ2-7, is ETGVTQSPTHLIKTRGQQVTLRCSSQSGHNTVSWYQQALGQGPQFIFQYYREEENGRGNFPPRFSGLQFPNYSSELNVNALELDDSALYLCASSSSGGAYEQYFGPGTRLTVT.